The rows below give T cell receptor beta chains drawn from one sample of a study of blood T cell repertoires in COVID-19. Using immunoSEQ multiplex PCR, the repertoire was profiled, and TCRdb retains in-frame clones only, with some absent. The sample includes a few hundred thousand clones, around four fifths seen only once; the top ten take 4% to 4.5%. The sequencing sample was made of peripheral blood. The origin of the receptors is a man aged 55 to 69 with acute or convalescent COVID-19. Each CDR3 is given with its conserved first and last residue. The order of the fields is V gene, clone size, D gene, J gene, CDR3 protein, CDR3 DNA. The D gene is left open where the match is weak. Some rows have no size entry. The others give once, few or many, or a class for an expanded clone.

TRBV29-1	few	NA	TRBJ2-7	CSVELTGSESYEQYF	TGCAGCGTTGAACTTACAGGGTCGGAGTCCTACGAGCAGTACTTC
TRBV5-1	NA	TRBD1	TRBJ2-1	CASSPGQGFGDEQFF	TGCGCCAGCAGCCCGGGACAGGGGTTTGGGGATGAGCAGTTCTTC
TRBV7-2	NA	TRBD2	TRBJ2-2	CASSNPFLAVKDSGELFF	TGTGCCAGCAGCAATCCCTTTCTAGCGGTAAAGGATAGCGGGGAGCTGTTTTTT
TRBV6-2/TRBV6-3	NA	NA	TRBJ2-1	CASSYRRKAGPNEQFF	TGTGCCAGCAGTTACAGACGGAAAGCGGGCCCCAATGAGCAGTTCTTC
TRBV4-1	NA	TRBD2	TRBJ2-1	CASSQDRGTSGRGTYNEQFF	TGCGCCAGCAGCCAAGATAGGGGGACTAGCGGGAGAGGAACCTACAATGAGCAGTTCTTC
TRBV30	few	TRBD2	TRBJ2-1	CAWSPPEAGWGEQFF	TGTGCCTGGAGTCCTCCGGAAGCGGGGTGGGGCGAGCAGTTCTTC
TRBV5-8	NA	TRBD1	TRBJ2-3	CASVGQTTDTQYF	TGTGCCAGTGTGGGACAGACCACAGATACGCAGTATTTT
TRBV27	few	TRBD2	TRBJ2-5	CASSLSREDMEYF	TGTGCCAGCAGTTTGAGTCGGGAGGATATGGAGTACTTC
TRBV18	NA	NA	TRBJ2-4	CASSSLAGFKNIQYF	TGTGCCAGCTCTTCACTAGCAGGCTTCAAAAACATTCAGTACTTC
TRBV6-1	NA	NA	TRBJ1-6	CASSEEHLIGRGSYNSPLHF	TGTGCCAGCAGTGAAGAGCACCTTATTGGCCGGGGCTCCTATAATTCACCCCTCCACTTT
TRBV18	NA	NA	TRBJ1-2	CASSPDRGYGYTF	TGTGCCAGCTCGCCAGACAGAGGCTATGGCTACACCTTC
TRBV7-3	NA	TRBD2	TRBJ2-7	CASSLGLGSYEQYF	TGTGCCAGCAGCTTAGGACTAGGCTCCTACGAGCAGTACTTC
TRBV7-9	NA	NA	TRBJ2-7	CASSLEVGAGSYEQYF	TGTGCCAGCAGCTTAGAAGTGGGGGCTGGTTCCTACGAGCAGTACTTC
TRBV7-9	once	NA	TRBJ2-7	CASTMGRTDYEQYF	TGTGCCAGCACTATGGGGCGTACGGACTACGAGCAGTACTTC
TRBV27	NA	NA	TRBJ2-7	CASSPTGSRAYEQYF	TGTGCCAGCAGCCCTACAGGGAGCCGGGCCTACGAGCAGTACTTC
TRBV3-1/TRBV3-2	NA	TRBD1	TRBJ2-5	CASSPGWVLTGQSQETQYF	TGTGCCAGCAGCCCAGGTTGGGTCCTTACGGGACAGAGCCAAGAGACCCAGTACTTC
TRBV5-6	NA	NA	TRBJ1-1	CASSLELRVEAFF	TGTGCCAGCAGCTTGGAATTGAGGGTTGAAGCTTTCTTT
TRBV28	NA	TRBD2	TRBJ2-5	CASSLRLAGVFRETQYF	TGTGCCAGCAGTTTACGGCTAGCGGGAGTCTTTAGGGAGACCCAGTACTTC
TRBV28	NA	NA	TRBJ2-1	CASGQPTTGSYNEQFF	TGTGCCAGCGGACAACCCACAACAGGTTCTTACAATGAGCAGTTCTTC
TRBV20-1	once	NA	TRBJ1-1	CSARDNREAFF	TGCAGTGCTAGAGATAACAGGGAAGCTTTCTTT
TRBV7-2	NA	NA	TRBJ2-1	CASSGLGTFSYNEQFF	TGTGCCAGCAGCGGATTGGGGACTTTCTCCTACAATGAGCAGTTCTTC
TRBV5-6	NA	NA	TRBJ2-2	CASSRGGELFF	TGTGCCAGCAGCCGCGGCGGGGAGCTGTTTTTT
TRBV7-3	NA	TRBD1	TRBJ2-2	CASSLTGTGLAGELFF	TGTGCCAGCAGCTTAACTGGGACAGGGTTGGCCGGGGAGCTGTTTTTT
TRBV4-2	NA	NA	TRBJ2-7	CASSQEGYSTVYEQYF	TGTGCCAGCAGCCAAGAAGGCTATTCGACTGTCTACGAGCAGTACTTC
TRBV5-6	NA	NA	TRBJ2-3	CASSRDFPAQYF	TGTGCCAGCAGTCGGGACTTCCCGGCGCAGTATTTT
TRBV18	NA	NA	TRBJ1-5	CASSTTGRAVEQPQHF	TGTGCCAGCTCAACCACAGGCCGCGCAGTAGAGCAGCCCCAGCATTTT
TRBV7-2	NA	NA	TRBJ2-3	CASSFGRGDTQYF	TGTGCCAGCAGCTTTGGGCGCGGGGATACGCAGTATTTT
TRBV18	NA	NA	TRBJ2-7	CASSPRTGSSYEQYF	TGTGCCAGCTCACCACGAACAGGGAGCTCCTACGAGCAGTACTTC
TRBV5-5	NA	NA	TRBJ1-2	CASSLAGGHGYTF	TGTGCCAGCAGCTTGGCGGGAGGTCATGGCTACACCTTC
TRBV5-4	NA	TRBD1	TRBJ1-1	CASSLANRGLMNTEAFF	TGTGCCAGCAGCTTGGCGAACAGGGGCCTTATGAACACTGAAGCTTTCTTT
TRBV11-2	NA	TRBD2	TRBJ2-3	CASSLGTSGLSTDTQYF	TGTGCCAGCAGCTTAGGGACTAGCGGCTTAAGCACAGATACGCAGTATTTT
TRBV28	NA	NA	TRBJ1-5	CASSLPTPTFNQPQHF	TGTGCCAGCAGTTTACCCACGCCAACTTTCAATCAGCCCCAGCATTTT
TRBV2	NA	TRBD1	TRBJ2-3	CASSFQGATDTQYF	TGTGCCAGCAGTTTTCAGGGGGCGACAGATACGCAGTATTTT
TRBV7-3	NA	NA	TRBJ1-1	CASSPGPLGGNTEAFF	TGTGCCAGCAGCCCGGGACCGCTGGGAGGGAACACTGAAGCTTTCTTT
TRBV11-2	NA	NA	TRBJ1-1	CASSLIIRTEAFF	TGTGCCAGCAGCTTGATAATTCGGACTGAAGCTTTCTTT
TRBV7-3	NA	TRBD2	TRBJ2-1	CASSLGLAGGYEQFF	TGTGCCAGCAGCTTAGGACTAGCGGGAGGCTATGAGCAGTTCTTC
TRBV3-1/TRBV3-2	NA	TRBD2	TRBJ2-2	CASSRPRASGGRELFF	TGTGCCAGCAGCCGACCCAGGGCCAGCGGGGGGCGGGAGCTGTTTTTT
TRBV19	NA	NA	TRBJ1-2	CASSIAGMYGYTF	TGTGCCAGTAGTATAGCAGGGATGTACGGCTACACCTTC
TRBV12-5	NA	NA	TRBJ2-7	CASGLTQGYEQYF	TGTGCTAGTGGTTTGACACAGGGCTACGAGCAGTACTTC
TRBV7-2	NA	TRBD1	TRBJ1-1	CASSKTGLLNTEAFF	TGTGCCAGCAGCAAGACAGGGTTGCTGAACACTGAAGCTTTCTTT
TRBV5-1	NA	NA	TRBJ2-3	CASRKSGQGGATDTQYF	TGCGCCAGCAGAAAAAGTGGACAGGGAGGGGCCACAGATACGCAGTATTTT
TRBV7-9	NA	NA	TRBJ1-3	CASSPSRGSSGNTIYF	TGTGCCAGCAGCCCTTCCAGGGGAAGCTCTGGAAACACCATATATTTT